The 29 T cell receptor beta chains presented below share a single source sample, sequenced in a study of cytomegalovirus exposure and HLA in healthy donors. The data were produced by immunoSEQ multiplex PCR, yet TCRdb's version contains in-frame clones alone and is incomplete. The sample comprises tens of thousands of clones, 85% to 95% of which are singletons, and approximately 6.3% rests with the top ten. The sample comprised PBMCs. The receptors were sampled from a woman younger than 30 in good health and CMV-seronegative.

CDR3 region: CASSPMGAGDKETQYF. The CDR3 DNA sequence: TGTGCCAGCAGTCCGATGGGAGCGGGGGATAAAGAGACCCAGTACTTC. The chain joins TRBV7-3 to TRBJ2-5; 8 bases are shared with TRBD2. The length of the CDR3 is 16 residues. The germline V gene encodes CDR1 SGHTA and CDR2 FQGTGA. V dropped 6 bases and J dropped 3; count of bases not matched to a gene: 12.

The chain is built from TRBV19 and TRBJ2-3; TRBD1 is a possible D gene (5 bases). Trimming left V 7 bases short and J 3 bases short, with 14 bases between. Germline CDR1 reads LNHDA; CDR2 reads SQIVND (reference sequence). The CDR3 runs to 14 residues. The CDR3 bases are TGTGCCAGTACCGACAGTGGAAGGACAGATACGCAGTATTTT. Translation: CASTDSGRTDTQYF.

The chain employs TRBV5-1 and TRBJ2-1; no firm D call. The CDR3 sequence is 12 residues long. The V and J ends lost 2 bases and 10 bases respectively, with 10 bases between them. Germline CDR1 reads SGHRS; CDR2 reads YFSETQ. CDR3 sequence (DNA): TGCGCCAGCAGCTTTTCCTGGCAAGAGCAGTTCTTC. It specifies CASSFSWQEQFF.

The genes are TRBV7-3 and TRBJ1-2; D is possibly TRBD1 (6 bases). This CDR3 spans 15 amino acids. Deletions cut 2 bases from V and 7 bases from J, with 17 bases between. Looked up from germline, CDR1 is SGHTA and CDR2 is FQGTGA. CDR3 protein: CASSLSPGQGVGYTF. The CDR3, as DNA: TGTGCCAGCAGCTTATCTCCGGGACAAGGGGTTGGCTACACCTTC.

CDR3 in amino acids: CASSPQGASYNEQFF. For the CDR3, the DNA is TGTGCCAGCAGCCCCCAGGGGGCCTCCTACAATGAGCAGTTCTTC. V is TRBV7-3 and J is TRBJ2-1, with 8 bases fitting TRBD1. This CDR3 has 15 residues. Germline loops: CDR1 SGHTA, CDR2 FQGTGA. The ends lost 5 bases at V and 0 bases at J; junction bases unmatched: 3.

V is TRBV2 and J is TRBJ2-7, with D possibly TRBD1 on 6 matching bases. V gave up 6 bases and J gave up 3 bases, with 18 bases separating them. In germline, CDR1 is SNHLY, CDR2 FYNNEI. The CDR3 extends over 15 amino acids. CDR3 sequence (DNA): TGTGCCAGCAGCGGAAACAGGGCCCGCATCTACGAGCAGTACTTC. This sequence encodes CASSGNRARIYEQYF. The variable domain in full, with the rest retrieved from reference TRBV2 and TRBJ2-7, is EPEVTQTPSHQVTQMGQEVILRCVPISNHLYFYWYRQILGQKVEFLVSFYNNEISEKSEIFDDQFSVERPDGSNFTLKIRSTKLEDSAMYFCASSGNRARIYEQYFGPGTRLTVT.

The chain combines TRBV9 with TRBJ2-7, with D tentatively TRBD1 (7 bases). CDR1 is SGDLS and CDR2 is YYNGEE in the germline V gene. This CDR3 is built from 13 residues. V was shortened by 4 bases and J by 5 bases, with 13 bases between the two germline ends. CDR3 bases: TGTGCCAGCAGCCTTGGAGGGGGCGACGAGCAGTACTTC. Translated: CASSLGGGDEQYF.

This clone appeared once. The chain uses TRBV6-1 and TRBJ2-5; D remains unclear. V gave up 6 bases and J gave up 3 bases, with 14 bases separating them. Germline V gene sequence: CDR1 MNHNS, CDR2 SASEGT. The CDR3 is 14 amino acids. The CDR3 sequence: CASSRVPGEETQYF. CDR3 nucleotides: TGTGCCAGCAGCCGCGTTCCGGGTGAAGAGACCCAGTACTTC.

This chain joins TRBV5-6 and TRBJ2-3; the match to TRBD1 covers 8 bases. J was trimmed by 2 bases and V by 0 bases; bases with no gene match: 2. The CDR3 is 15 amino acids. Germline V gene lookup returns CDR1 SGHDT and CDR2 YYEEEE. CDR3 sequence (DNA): TGTGCCAGCAGCTTGGACAGGGGGGTCACAGATACGCAGTATTTT. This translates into CASSLDRGVTDTQYF.

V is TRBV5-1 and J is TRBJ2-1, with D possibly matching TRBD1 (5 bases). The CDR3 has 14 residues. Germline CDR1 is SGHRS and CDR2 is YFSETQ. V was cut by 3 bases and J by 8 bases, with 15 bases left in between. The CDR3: CASSSRVGADEQFF. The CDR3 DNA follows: TGCGCCAGCAGCTCCCGCGTTGGGGCCGATGAGCAGTTCTTC.

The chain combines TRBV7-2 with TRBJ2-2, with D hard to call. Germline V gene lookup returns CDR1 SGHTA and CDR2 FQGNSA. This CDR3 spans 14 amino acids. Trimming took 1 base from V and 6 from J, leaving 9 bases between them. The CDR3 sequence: CASSLDLVAGELFF. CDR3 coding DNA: TGTGCCAGCAGCTTAGATCTAGTCGCCGGGGAGCTGTTTTTT.

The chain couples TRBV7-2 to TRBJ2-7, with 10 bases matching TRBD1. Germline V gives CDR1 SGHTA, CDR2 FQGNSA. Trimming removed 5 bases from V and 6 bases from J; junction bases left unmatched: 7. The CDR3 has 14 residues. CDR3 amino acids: CASSRPGTGAEQYV. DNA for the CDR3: TGTGCCAGCAGCCGTCCCGGGACAGGGGCCGAGCAGTACGTC.

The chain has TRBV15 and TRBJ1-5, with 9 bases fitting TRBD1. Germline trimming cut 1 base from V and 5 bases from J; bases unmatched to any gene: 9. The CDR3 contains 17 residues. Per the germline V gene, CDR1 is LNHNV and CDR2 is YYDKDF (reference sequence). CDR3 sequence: CATSRGIGQGLYQPQHF. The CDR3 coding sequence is TGTGCCACCAGCAGAGGGATCGGACAGGGGTTATATCAGCCCCAGCATTTT. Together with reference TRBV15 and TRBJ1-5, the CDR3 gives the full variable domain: DAMVIQNPRYQVTQFGKPVTLSCSQTLNHNVMYWYQQKSSQAPKLLFHYYDKDFNNEADTPDNFQSRRPNTSFCFLDIRSPGLGDTAMYLCATSRGIGQGLYQPQHFGDGTRLSIL.

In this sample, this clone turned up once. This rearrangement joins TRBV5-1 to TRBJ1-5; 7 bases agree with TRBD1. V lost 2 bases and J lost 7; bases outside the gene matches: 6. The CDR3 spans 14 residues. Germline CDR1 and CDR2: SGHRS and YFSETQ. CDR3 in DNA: TGCGCCAGCAGCTTATTAGGGACAGAACAGCCCCAGCATTTT. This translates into CASSLLGTEQPQHF.

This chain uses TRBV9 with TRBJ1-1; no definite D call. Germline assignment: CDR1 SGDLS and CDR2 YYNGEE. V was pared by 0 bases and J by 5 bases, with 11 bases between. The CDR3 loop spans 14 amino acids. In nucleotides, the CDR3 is TGTGCCAGCAGCGTAGCCGGGTTCAAAACTGAAGCTTTCTTT. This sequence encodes CASSVAGFKTEAFF.

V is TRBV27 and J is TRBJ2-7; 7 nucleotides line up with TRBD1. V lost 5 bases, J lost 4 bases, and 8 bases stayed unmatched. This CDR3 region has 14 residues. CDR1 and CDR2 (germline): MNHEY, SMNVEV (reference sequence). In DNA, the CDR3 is TGTGCCAGCAGTCGATCGGGACAGCTTTACGAGCAGTACGTC. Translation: CASSRSGQLYEQYV.

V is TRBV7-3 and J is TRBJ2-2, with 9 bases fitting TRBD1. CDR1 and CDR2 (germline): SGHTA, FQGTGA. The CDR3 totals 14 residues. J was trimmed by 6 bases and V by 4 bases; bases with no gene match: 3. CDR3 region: CASSSGQGSGELFF. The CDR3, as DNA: TGTGCCAGCAGCTCTGGACAGGGGTCCGGGGAGCTGTTTTTT.

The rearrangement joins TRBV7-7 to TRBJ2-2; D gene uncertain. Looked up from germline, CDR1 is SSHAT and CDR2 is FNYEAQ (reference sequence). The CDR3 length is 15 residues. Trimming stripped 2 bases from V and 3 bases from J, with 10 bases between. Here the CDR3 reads CASSLTGSYTGELFF. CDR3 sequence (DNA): TGTGCCAGCAGCTTAACCGGGTCCTACACCGGGGAGCTGTTTTTT.

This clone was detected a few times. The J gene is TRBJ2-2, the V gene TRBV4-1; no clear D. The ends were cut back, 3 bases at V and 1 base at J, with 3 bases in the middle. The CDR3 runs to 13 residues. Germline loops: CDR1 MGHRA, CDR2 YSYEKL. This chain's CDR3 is CASSHQNTGELFF. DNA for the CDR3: TGCGCCAGCAGCCACCAGAACACCGGGGAGCTGTTTTTT.

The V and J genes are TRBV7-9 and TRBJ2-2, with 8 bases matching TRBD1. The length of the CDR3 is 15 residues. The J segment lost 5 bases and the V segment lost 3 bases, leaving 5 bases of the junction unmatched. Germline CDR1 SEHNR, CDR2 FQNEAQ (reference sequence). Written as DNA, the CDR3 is TGTGCCAGCAGCTTGATCCGGGACAGGACCGGGGAGCTGTTTTTT. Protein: CASSLIRDRTGELFF.

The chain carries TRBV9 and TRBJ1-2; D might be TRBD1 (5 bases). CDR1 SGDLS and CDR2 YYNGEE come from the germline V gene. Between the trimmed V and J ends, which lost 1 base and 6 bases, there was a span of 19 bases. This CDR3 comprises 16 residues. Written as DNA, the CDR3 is TGTGCCAGCAGCGTAACGCAAGGAGGGGATGTGAATGGCTACACCTTC. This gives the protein CASSVTQGGDVNGYTF. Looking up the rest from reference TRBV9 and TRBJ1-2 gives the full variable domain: DSGVTQTPKHLITATGQRVTLRCSPRSGDLSVYWYQQSLDQGLQFLIQYYNGEERAKGNILERFSAQQFPDLHSELNLSSLELGDSALYFCASSVTQGGDVNGYTFGSGTRLTVV.

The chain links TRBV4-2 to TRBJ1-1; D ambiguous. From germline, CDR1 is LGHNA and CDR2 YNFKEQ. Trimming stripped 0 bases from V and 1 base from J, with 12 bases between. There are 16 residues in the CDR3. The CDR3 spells CASSQEVGLRNTEAFF. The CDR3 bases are TGTGCCAGCAGCCAAGAGGTCGGGTTAAGGAACACTGAAGCTTTCTTT.

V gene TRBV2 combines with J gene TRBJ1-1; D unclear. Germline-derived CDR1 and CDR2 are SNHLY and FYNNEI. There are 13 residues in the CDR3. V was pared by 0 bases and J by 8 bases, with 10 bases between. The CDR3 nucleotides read TGTGCCAGCAGTGAAGCGCGGCCTCAGGAAGCTTTCTTT. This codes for CASSEARPQEAFF.

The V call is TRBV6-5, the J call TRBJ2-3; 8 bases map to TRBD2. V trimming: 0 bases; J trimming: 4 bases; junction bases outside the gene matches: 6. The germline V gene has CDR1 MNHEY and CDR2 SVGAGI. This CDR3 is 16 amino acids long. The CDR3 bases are TGTGCCAGCAGTTACTCCGGGGGGGCGTTGGCAGATACGCAGTATTTT. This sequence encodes CASSYSGGALADTQYF.

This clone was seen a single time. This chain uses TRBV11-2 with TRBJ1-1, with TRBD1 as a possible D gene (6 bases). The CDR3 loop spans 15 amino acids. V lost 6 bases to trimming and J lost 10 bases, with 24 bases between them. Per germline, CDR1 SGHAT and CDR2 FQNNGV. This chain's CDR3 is CASRRPGTSLVGAFF. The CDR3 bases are TGTGCCAGCAGACGTCCCGGGACAAGCCTCGTGGGAGCTTTCTTT.

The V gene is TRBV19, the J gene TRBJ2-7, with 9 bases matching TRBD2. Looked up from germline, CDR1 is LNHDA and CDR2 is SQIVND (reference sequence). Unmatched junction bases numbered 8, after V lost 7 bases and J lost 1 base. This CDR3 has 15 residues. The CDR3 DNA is TGTGCCAGTACCCTAAGCGGGGGGACGTCCTACGAGCAGTACTTC. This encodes CASTLSGGTSYEQYF.

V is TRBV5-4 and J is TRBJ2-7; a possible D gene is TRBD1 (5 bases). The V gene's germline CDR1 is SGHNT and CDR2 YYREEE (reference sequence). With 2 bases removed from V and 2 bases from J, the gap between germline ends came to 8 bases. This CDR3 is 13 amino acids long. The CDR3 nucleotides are TGTGCCAGCAGCTTTCAGGGCGCCTACGAGCAGTACTTC. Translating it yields CASSFQGAYEQYF.

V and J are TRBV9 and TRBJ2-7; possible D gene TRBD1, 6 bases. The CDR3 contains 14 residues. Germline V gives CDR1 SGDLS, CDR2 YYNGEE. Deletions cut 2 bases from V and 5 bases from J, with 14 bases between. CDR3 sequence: CASSVLSRGDEQYF. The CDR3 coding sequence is TGTGCCAGCAGCGTCCTCAGCAGGGGAGACGAGCAGTACTTC.

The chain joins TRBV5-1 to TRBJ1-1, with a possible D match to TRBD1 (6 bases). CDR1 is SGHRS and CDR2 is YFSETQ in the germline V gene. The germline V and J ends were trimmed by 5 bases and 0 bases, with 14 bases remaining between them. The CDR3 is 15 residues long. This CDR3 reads CASSYTGQLNTEAFF. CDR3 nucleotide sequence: TGCGCCAGCAGTTACACCGGACAGCTGAACACTGAAGCTTTCTTT.